This entry describes one T cell receptor beta chain. Assay: immunoSEQ multiplex PCR; the TCRdb copy retains only in-frame clones and omits some. The sample lists roughly 720,000 clones, roughly 91% occurring once. Germline loops: CDR1 SEHNR, CDR2 FQNEAQ (reference sequence). Trimming took off 7 bases at V and 4 bases at J, with 11 bases between the two ends. This CDR3 region has 12 residues. The entry originates in a study of shared clonotypes between healthy human individuals. The material sequenced was memory CD8+ T cells from PBMCs. Subset described: CD45RO+ cells pooled with CCR7-negative TemRA cells. The origin of this receptor is a man between 18 and 35 years old in good health. Some clones in this sample may be carry-over from other donors' samples. J is TRBJ2-7 and V is TRBV7-9, with D hard to call. The CDR3: CASTQGSYEQYF. DNA of the CDR3: TGTGCCAGCACTCAAGGGTCGTACGAGCAGTACTTC.